The 3 T cell receptor beta chains below come from one sample, sequenced in a study of shared clonotypes between healthy human individuals. Sequencing used immunoSEQ multiplex PCR; TCRdb keeps in-frame clones, though not all of them. The sample carries roughly 1,000,000 clones, 75% to 85% recorded once. Sequencing input: memory CD4+ T cells from PBMCs. Subset described: CD45RA-negative fraction. The receptor source for this set is a man younger than 35 in good health. Some clones in this sample may be carry-over from other donors' samples.

The genes are TRBV7-7 and TRBJ2-3; 8 nucleotides agree with TRBD2. The trim removed 1 base at V and 2 bases at J, leaving 2 bases unmatched. CDR3 length: 15 residues. CDR1 and CDR2 from the germline V gene are SSHAT and FNYEAQ (reference sequence). The CDR3 region has the DNA TGTGCCAGCAGCTTAGGAGCGGGAGACACAGATACGCAGTATTTT. Translated, it gives CASSLGAGDTDTQYF.

V gene TRBV9 combines with J gene TRBJ2-2; TRBD1 matches 8 bases. Germline lookup yields CDR1 SGDLS and CDR2 YYNGEE. The CDR3 loop spans 14 amino acids. V trimming: 3 bases; J trimming: 6 bases; junction bases outside the gene matches: 4. The chain's CDR3 is CASSDDRGSGELFF. The CDR3 DNA follows: TGTGCCAGCAGCGATGACAGGGGTTCCGGGGAGCTGTTTTTT.

A remark on this clone: This specimen includes other DNA sequences encoding the same CDR3. The chain joins TRBV28 to TRBJ2-3, with TRBD2 identical over 11 bases. The CDR3 runs to 15 residues. The V and J ends lost 6 bases and 1 base, in that order; junction bases with no gene match: 3. CDR1 and CDR2 (germline): MDHEN, SYDVKM. The CDR3, as DNA: TGTGCCAGCAGGTTAGCGGGAGGGCGCACAGATACGCAGTATTTT. Protein: CASRLAGGRTDTQYF.